These T cell receptor beta chains were read from a single sample in a study of blood T cell repertoires in COVID-19. Using immunoSEQ multiplex PCR, the repertoire was profiled, and TCRdb retains in-frame clones only, with some absent. This sample has about 75,000 clones; 80% to 95% occur once, and the top ten carry 6.9%. Sequencing was carried out using peripheral blood. The receptors derive from a human donor in a cohort sampled during active COVID-19. Both conserved end residues are part of each CDR3. The order of the fields is CDR3 protein, CDR3 DNA, clone size, V gene, J gene, D gene. The D gene is left open where the match is weak. Not every row has a clone size; where given, it reads once, few, many or a size class.

CDR3: CASSRGTRNGELFF; DNA: TGTGCCAGCAGCCGGGGGACTAGGAACGGGGAGCTGTTTTTT; size: -; V: TRBV3-1/TRBV3-2; J: TRBJ2-2; D: TRBD2
CDR3: CASTPLAGTTGELFF; DNA: TGTGCCAGCACCCCACTAGCGGGGACCACCGGGGAGCTGTTTTTT; size: -; V: TRBV6-4; J: TRBJ2-2; D: TRBD2
CDR3: CASSQESTSDRVNGYTF; DNA: TGCGCCAGCAGCCAAGAGTCCACCTCGGACAGGGTCAATGGCTACACCTTC; size: -; V: TRBV4-3; J: TRBJ1-2; D: TRBD1
CDR3: CASSIMGMGPDANEQFF; DNA: TGTGCCAGTAGTATTATGGGTATGGGCCCTGACGCCAATGAGCAGTTCTTC; size: -; V: TRBV19; J: TRBJ2-1; D: -
CDR3: CASSTQDRGSTEAFF; DNA: TGTGCCAGTAGTACCCAGGACAGGGGGTCGACTGAAGCTTTCTTT; size: once; V: TRBV19; J: TRBJ1-1; D: TRBD1
CDR3: CASSPTGGYEQYF; DNA: TGTGCCAGCAGCCCCACAGGGGGTTACGAGCAGTACTTC; size: -; V: TRBV12-3/TRBV12-4; J: TRBJ2-7; D: TRBD1
CDR3: CASSLAVGTGSGEQYF; DNA: TGCGCCAGCAGCTTGGCCGTCGGGACAGGGAGCGGCGAGCAGTACTTC; size: -; V: TRBV5-1; J: TRBJ2-7; D: TRBD1
CDR3: CASSEPSDRLFSYEQYF; DNA: TGTGCCAGCAGTGAACCCTCGGACAGGTTGTTCTCCTACGAGCAGTACTTC; size: -; V: TRBV6-1; J: TRBJ2-7; D: TRBD1
CDR3: CASRVTGYTNEQFF; DNA: TGTGCCAGCAGGGTTACAGGGTACACCAATGAGCAGTTCTTC; size: -; V: TRBV28; J: TRBJ2-1; D: -
CDR3: CSGLKFEAFF; DNA: TGCAGTGGACTAAAGTTTGAAGCTTTCTTT; size: -; V: TRBV20-1; J: TRBJ1-1; D: -
CDR3: CASSRENDNEQFF; DNA: TGTGCCAGCAGCCGCGAAAATGACAATGAGCAGTTCTTC; size: few; V: TRBV7-9; J: TRBJ2-1; D: -
CDR3: CASSLAPTYEQYF; DNA: TGTGCCAGCAGCTTAGCACCTACCTACGAGCAGTACTTC; size: -; V: TRBV11-3; J: TRBJ2-7; D: -
CDR3: CASRTGGQTEAFF; DNA: TGTGCCAGCAGGACAGGGGGCCAAACTGAAGCTTTCTTT; size: -; V: TRBV12-3/TRBV12-4; J: TRBJ1-1; D: TRBD1
CDR3: CASSLVGAETEAFF; DNA: TGTGCCAGCAGCTTAGTAGGGGCAGAAACTGAAGCTTTCTTT; size: once; V: TRBV7-6; J: TRBJ1-1; D: -
CDR3: CASSFSGTVRELFF; DNA: TGTGCCAGCAGCTTTAGCGGTACAGTGAGGGAGCTGTTTTTT; size: -; V: TRBV7-9; J: TRBJ2-2; D: -
CDR3: CASSLSQGFTEAFF; DNA: TGCGCCAGCAGCCTAAGTCAGGGGTTCACTGAAGCTTTCTTT; size: -; V: TRBV5-1; J: TRBJ1-1; D: -
CDR3: CASTGRLNYGYTF; DNA: TGTGCCAGTACAGGGCGGTTAAACTATGGCTACACCTTC; size: -; V: TRBV19; J: TRBJ1-2; D: -
CDR3: CASSYIGFAPEAFF; DNA: TGTGCCAGCAGTTACATCGGGTTTGCCCCTGAAGCTTTCTTT; size: -; V: TRBV6-2/TRBV6-3; J: TRBJ1-1; D: -
CDR3: CASSIKRGDEQFF; DNA: TGTGCCAGTAGTATTAAGCGGGGGGATGAGCAGTTCTTC; size: -; V: TRBV19; J: TRBJ2-1; D: TRBD2
CDR3: CATSTRQGGVNTIYF; DNA: TGTGCCACCAGCACCCGACAGGGAGGAGTAAACACCATATATTTT; size: -; V: TRBV15; J: TRBJ1-3; D: TRBD1
CDR3: CASSRDRGANEKLFF; DNA: TGTGCCAGCAGCCGGGACAGGGGCGCTAATGAAAAACTGTTTTTT; size: -; V: TRBV7-2; J: TRBJ1-4; D: TRBD1
CDR3: CASSLLSGGHQETQYF; DNA: TGTGCCAGCAGCTTACTTTCGGGGGGGCACCAAGAGACCCAGTACTTC; size: -; V: TRBV7-9; J: TRBJ2-5; D: TRBD2
CDR3: CASSLDRDNEQFF; DNA: TGTGCCAGCAGCTTAGACAGGGACAATGAGCAGTTCTTC; size: -; V: TRBV11-2; J: TRBJ2-1; D: -
CDR3: CASSAVNNSPLHF; DNA: TGTGCCAGCAGCGCAGTGAATAATTCACCCCTCCACTTT; size: -; V: TRBV9; J: TRBJ1-6; D: -
CDR3: CASGLSRGQPQHF; DNA: TGTGCCAGCGGACTGAGCAGGGGACAGCCCCAGCATTTT; size: -; V: TRBV6-5; J: TRBJ1-5; D: -
CDR3: CASSQDRGLRTNTEAFF; DNA: TGTGCCAGCAGCCAGGACAGGGGGCTTCGAACGAACACTGAAGCTTTCTTT; size: -; V: TRBV6-2/TRBV6-3; J: TRBJ1-1; D: TRBD1